A single sample gave rise to the 5 T cell receptor beta chains below, sequenced in a study of patients and donors after allogeneic stem cell transplantation. In TCRdb, the RT-PCR reads were re-called with MiXCR into one record per CDR3 protein. The sample includes hundreds of thousands of distinct CDR3 sequences, around 16% of them seen just once. Sample: blood, either unsorted or a sorted T cell fraction (not recorded which). These receptor sequences come from a human donor who was either an allogeneic HSCT recipient or a stem cell or donor lymphocyte infusion donor (not recorded which). It is not recorded whose cells these are; they may come from a transplant donor.

The chain recombines TRBV7-6 with TRBJ2-7; 11 bases align to TRBD2. V dropped 8 bases and J dropped 5; count of bases not matched to a gene: 11. This CDR3 spans 15 amino acids. Germline CDR1 reads SGHVS; CDR2 reads FNYEAQ. The CDR3 bases are TGTGCCAGCGGCGAGGCTAGCGGGAGGAAGAACGAGCAGTACTTC. Its translation is CASGEASGRKNEQYF.

The V call is TRBV21-1, the J call TRBJ2-7; the table's D gene call, TRBD1, was not cross checked with the DNA. TRBV21-1 has pseudogene status. CDR3 length equals 15 residues. CDR3 amino acids: CASSKGGQGSHEQYF. DNA for the CDR3: TGTGCCAGCAGCAAGGGGGGACAGGGGTCCCACGAGCAGTACTTC.

In its sample, this clonotype was seen once. J is TRBJ1-2 and V is TRBV29-1; 10 bases line up with TRBD1. V trimming: 1 base; J trimming: 4 bases; junction bases outside the gene matches: 6. Germline V lookup: CDR1 SQVTM, CDR2 ANQGSEA. The CDR3 consists of 15 residues. The CDR3 bases are TGCAGCGTTGAAGGACAGGGGGCGAAACTCTATGGCTACACCTTC. Protein product: CSVEGQGAKLYGYTF.

The J gene is TRBJ2-4, the V gene TRBV11-2; 12 bases match TRBD2. The CDR3 spans 19 residues. From germline, CDR1 is SGHAT and CDR2 FQNNGV. The V gene end was trimmed by 6 bases and the J gene end by 3 bases; junction bases not matched to a gene: 15. CDR3 protein: CASSLEGLAGGPLKNIQYF. The DNA for the CDR3 is TGTGCCAGCAGTCTGGAGGGCCTAGCGGGGGGGCCTCTCAAAAACATTCAGTACTTC.

This clonotype was detected many times. CDR3 nucleotide sequence: TGTGCCAGCAAGGTCGAGTATGGCTACACCTTC. Translation: CASKVEYGYTF. V is TRBV2 and J is TRBJ1-2; D is unclear. Trimming pared 7 bases from V and 5 bases from J, leaving 8 bases between. There are 11 residues in the CDR3. Germline V gives CDR1 SNHLY, CDR2 FYNNEI.